The rows below give T cell receptor beta chains drawn from one sample of a study of sequential checkpoint blockade in melanoma. Libraries were prepared by immunoSEQ multiplex PCR; TCRdb keeps only in-frame clonotypes and omits some of them. In the table there are about 18,000 clones, around 65% of which are singletons. The source material was CD8+ T cells sorted from blood (inferred from file names), sampled from a patient given nivolumab and ipilimumab in sequence. The source of these receptors is a human donor with melanoma. CDR3s include the opening cysteine and the closing phenylalanine or tryptophan. The order of the fields is V gene, D gene, clone size, J gene, CDR3 DNA, CDR3 protein. A D gene is named only where the DNA matches it firmly. Clone sizes are given selectively: once, few, many, or a class where the clone is expanded.

V gene: TRBV6-5
D gene: -
clone size: -
J gene: TRBJ2-1
CDR3 DNA: TGTGCCAGCAGTTACTCGGACAGCGAGGGTGGAGAGCAGTTCTTC
CDR3 protein: CASSYSDSEGGEQFF

V gene: TRBV2
D gene: -
clone size: once
J gene: TRBJ1-4
CDR3 DNA: TGTGCCAGCAGCTCCCCTAATAGTGCTGAAAAACTGTTTTTT
CDR3 protein: CASSSPNSAEKLFF

V gene: TRBV15
D gene: TRBD1
clone size: once
J gene: TRBJ2-3
CDR3 DNA: TGTGCCACCAGCGTCCTCCGAGGACAGGGGGCGATGGATACGCAGTATTTT
CDR3 protein: CATSVLRGQGAMDTQYF

V gene: TRBV7-2
D gene: -
clone size: -
J gene: TRBJ1-1
CDR3 DNA: TGTGCCAGCAGCTTCCTACGGGACATCGGAATGAACACTGAAGCTTTCTTT
CDR3 protein: CASSFLRDIGMNTEAFF

V gene: TRBV5-1
D gene: -
clone size: few
J gene: TRBJ2-1
CDR3 DNA: TGCGCCAGCAGCTTTAAGGGGGGGAATGAGCAGTTCTTC
CDR3 protein: CASSFKGGNEQFF

V gene: TRBV13
D gene: -
clone size: -
J gene: TRBJ2-2
CDR3 DNA: TGTGCCAGCAGCGCGGGAAATACCGGGGAGCTGTTTTTT
CDR3 protein: CASSAGNTGELFF

V gene: TRBV30
D gene: TRBD1
clone size: few
J gene: TRBJ1-1
CDR3 DNA: TGTGCCTGGAGTGATTACAGGGGGCAAAATGCGGAAGCTTTCTTT
CDR3 protein: CAWSDYRGQNAEAFF

V gene: TRBV7-8
D gene: -
clone size: -
J gene: TRBJ1-5
CDR3 DNA: TGTGCCAGCAGCTTAGGGGGGGGCGCACAGCCCCAGCATTTT
CDR3 protein: CASSLGGGAQPQHF

V gene: TRBV4-3
D gene: TRBD2
clone size: -
J gene: TRBJ2-5
CDR3 DNA: TGCGCCAGCAGCCAAGTACAGCGGGGGCAAGAGACCCAGTACTTC
CDR3 protein: CASSQVQRGQETQYF

V gene: TRBV4-2
D gene: -
clone size: -
J gene: TRBJ2-7
CDR3 DNA: TGTGCCAGCAGCCAAGATCATGGGCAGTCCTACGAGCAGTACTTC
CDR3 protein: CASSQDHGQSYEQYF

V gene: TRBV7-3
D gene: TRBD1
clone size: -
J gene: TRBJ1-2
CDR3 DNA: TGTGCCAGCAGCTTTACAGGGGGGAACTATGGCTACACCTTC
CDR3 protein: CASSFTGGNYGYTF

V gene: TRBV5-5
D gene: -
clone size: -
J gene: TRBJ2-3
CDR3 DNA: TGTGCCAGCAGAGTATACAGGGTGGAAAGGAGCACAGATACGCAGTATTTT
CDR3 protein: CASRVYRVERSTDTQYF

V gene: TRBV30
D gene: -
clone size: medium-sized
J gene: TRBJ1-1
CDR3 DNA: TGTGCCTGGAGTGTACTCCAGGGCTGGTACACTGAAGCTTTCTTT
CDR3 protein: CAWSVLQGWYTEAFF

V gene: TRBV6-1
D gene: TRBD2
clone size: -
J gene: TRBJ2-1
CDR3 DNA: TGTGCCAGCAGTTTAGTAGCGGGAGGCTCGGTTGAGCAGTTCTTC
CDR3 protein: CASSLVAGGSVEQFF

V gene: TRBV4-2
D gene: TRBD1
clone size: -
J gene: TRBJ2-7
CDR3 DNA: TGTGCCAGCAGCCTCACAGGGGGAGGCGCCTACGAGCAGTACTTC
CDR3 protein: CASSLTGGGAYEQYF

V gene: TRBV13
D gene: -
clone size: -
J gene: TRBJ2-5
CDR3 DNA: TGTGCCAGCAGCCCCGTTCTTCCCTTAGAGACCCAGTACTTC
CDR3 protein: CASSPVLPLETQYF

V gene: TRBV7-9
D gene: -
clone size: -
J gene: TRBJ2-7
CDR3 DNA: TGTGCCAGCAGCGTTGGAGAAATCTACGAGCAGTACTTC
CDR3 protein: CASSVGEIYEQYF

V gene: TRBV11-2
D gene: TRBD1
clone size: -
J gene: TRBJ1-4
CDR3 DNA: TGTGCCAGCAGCTTTGTCAGGGGGCTAAATGAAAAACTGTTTTTT
CDR3 protein: CASSFVRGLNEKLFF

V gene: TRBV27
D gene: -
clone size: few
J gene: TRBJ2-2
CDR3 DNA: TGTGCCAGCACTTTCCGACTACCGGCGAACACCGGGGAGCTGTTTTTT
CDR3 protein: CASTFRLPANTGELFF

V gene: TRBV19
D gene: -
clone size: -
J gene: TRBJ1-5
CDR3 DNA: TGTGCCAGTAGTATTACAGGAGGGAGCAATCAGCCCCAGCATTTT
CDR3 protein: CASSITGGSNQPQHF

V gene: TRBV4-3
D gene: -
clone size: -
J gene: TRBJ2-2
CDR3 DNA: TGCGCCAGCAGCCAAGATCGACGGCTAGCAGACTTCACCGGGGAGCTGTTTTTT
CDR3 protein: CASSQDRRLADFTGELFF

V gene: TRBV5-6
D gene: TRBD1
clone size: -
J gene: TRBJ1-2
CDR3 DNA: TGTGCCAGCAGCAACACCGACAGGGAAGGCTACACCTTC
CDR3 protein: CASSNTDREGYTF

V gene: TRBV9
D gene: -
clone size: -
J gene: TRBJ1-1
CDR3 DNA: TGTGCCAGCAGCGTAGAAGGGGGTAAGAACACTGAAGCTTTCTTT
CDR3 protein: CASSVEGGKNTEAFF

V gene: TRBV7-9
D gene: -
clone size: few
J gene: TRBJ2-5
CDR3 DNA: TGTGCCAGCAGCTTAGTGGCAGGCAGCCAAGAGACCCAGTACTTC
CDR3 protein: CASSLVAGSQETQYF

V gene: TRBV5-5
D gene: -
clone size: -
J gene: TRBJ2-7
CDR3 DNA: TGTGCCACCAACCACCCCACGGGCGAGCAGTACTTC
CDR3 protein: CATNHPTGEQYF

V gene: TRBV5-8
D gene: TRBD1
clone size: once
J gene: TRBJ2-1
CDR3 DNA: TGTGCCAGCAGGACGACAGGGAAGTACTATGAGCAGTTCTTC
CDR3 protein: CASRTTGKYYEQFF

V gene: TRBV9
D gene: TRBD1
clone size: -
J gene: TRBJ1-2
CDR3 DNA: TGTGCCAGCAGCGCCACAGGGGGCCCCTACGGCTACACCTTC
CDR3 protein: CASSATGGPYGYTF

V gene: TRBV4-3
D gene: TRBD1
clone size: few
J gene: TRBJ1-2
CDR3 DNA: TGCGCCAGCAGCCAAGGGCAGGGGGCGGGCAATGGCTACACCTTC
CDR3 protein: CASSQGQGAGNGYTF

V gene: TRBV6-6
D gene: -
clone size: -
J gene: TRBJ1-6
CDR3 DNA: TGTGCCAGCAGTTACCAGGGGAATGATAATTCACCCCTCCACTTT
CDR3 protein: CASSYQGNDNSPLHF

V gene: TRBV27
D gene: -
clone size: -
J gene: TRBJ2-7
CDR3 DNA: TGTGCCAGCAGCTATAGCGCGGGCGAGCAGTACTTC
CDR3 protein: CASSYSAGEQYF

V gene: TRBV5-1
D gene: TRBD1
clone size: -
J gene: TRBJ2-1
CDR3 DNA: TGCGCCAGCAGCTTGGCGGCAGGGGGCGGGAATGAGCAGTTCTTC
CDR3 protein: CASSLAAGGGNEQFF

V gene: TRBV4-1
D gene: -
clone size: -
J gene: TRBJ1-3
CDR3 DNA: TGCGCCAGCAGCCTTTATTCCAGCTCTGGAAACACCATATATTTT
CDR3 protein: CASSLYSSSGNTIYF

V gene: TRBV7-2
D gene: TRBD1
clone size: -
J gene: TRBJ1-2
CDR3 DNA: TGTGCCAGCAGCTCGTGGGAACAGGGGGCGTCTAACTATGGCTACACCTTC
CDR3 protein: CASSSWEQGASNYGYTF

V gene: TRBV19
D gene: -
clone size: -
J gene: TRBJ1-5
CDR3 DNA: TGTGCCACCTTGGGGCATAGCAATCAGCCCCAGCATTTT
CDR3 protein: CATLGHSNQPQHF

V gene: TRBV28
D gene: -
clone size: -
J gene: TRBJ1-6
CDR3 DNA: TGTGCCAGCACTCTTCAAGGACAGAAAAATTCACCCCTCCACTTT
CDR3 protein: CASTLQGQKNSPLHF

V gene: TRBV4-2
D gene: -
clone size: -
J gene: TRBJ1-3
CDR3 DNA: TGTGCCAGCAGCCAAGATCCCGGCTCTGGAAACACCATATATTTT
CDR3 protein: CASSQDPGSGNTIYF

V gene: TRBV5-1
D gene: TRBD2
clone size: -
J gene: TRBJ2-3
CDR3 DNA: TGCGCCAGCAGCTTCGCGCGGGGGGGCCAGGACAAGTATTTT
CDR3 protein: CASSFARGGQDKYF

V gene: TRBV28
D gene: -
clone size: -
J gene: TRBJ1-3
CDR3 DNA: TGTGCCAGCAGTTTAGGAGGCAGGGGCACTGGAAACACCATATATTTT
CDR3 protein: CASSLGGRGTGNTIYF

V gene: TRBV9
D gene: TRBD1
clone size: -
J gene: TRBJ1-2
CDR3 DNA: TGTGCCAGCAGCGGACGACAGGGTAACTATGGCTACACCTTC
CDR3 protein: CASSGRQGNYGYTF

V gene: TRBV5-6
D gene: -
clone size: -
J gene: TRBJ1-1
CDR3 DNA: TGTGCCAGCAGCCGCGGCCCAATTGAAGCTTTCTTT
CDR3 protein: CASSRGPIEAFF

V gene: TRBV29-1
D gene: TRBD1
clone size: -
J gene: TRBJ2-3
CDR3 DNA: TGCAGCGTTGAAGCCCTATATCGGACAGGGGGCGCAGATACGCAGTATTTT
CDR3 protein: CSVEALYRTGGADTQYF

V gene: TRBV6-1
D gene: TRBD2
clone size: -
J gene: TRBJ2-1
CDR3 DNA: TGTGCCAGCAGCGAAGCAATTAGCGGGGGCCTCAATGAGCAGTTCTTC
CDR3 protein: CASSEAISGGLNEQFF

V gene: TRBV14
D gene: TRBD2
clone size: -
J gene: TRBJ2-3
CDR3 DNA: TGTGCCAGCAGCCAAGTCGAGACTAGCGGATTCACAGATACGCAGTATTTT
CDR3 protein: CASSQVETSGFTDTQYF

V gene: TRBV7-9
D gene: TRBD2
clone size: -
J gene: TRBJ2-1
CDR3 DNA: TGTGCCAGCAGCTTAGGTTTTAGCGGGAGCGTCTACAATGAGCAGTTCTTC
CDR3 protein: CASSLGFSGSVYNEQFF

V gene: TRBV15
D gene: TRBD1
clone size: -
J gene: TRBJ2-5
CDR3 DNA: TGTGCCACCAGCAGGGCCGGGACAGGGCTGTACCAAGAGACCCAGTACTTC
CDR3 protein: CATSRAGTGLYQETQYF

V gene: TRBV5-6
D gene: TRBD1
clone size: -
J gene: TRBJ1-5
CDR3 DNA: TGTGCCAGCAGCTCATCATTCGACAGGGTTTCAGGTCAGCCCCAGCATTTT
CDR3 protein: CASSSSFDRVSGQPQHF

V gene: TRBV27
D gene: TRBD2
clone size: -
J gene: TRBJ2-1
CDR3 DNA: TGTGCCAGCACCACCATCCGACTAGCGGGAGTAGGGAATGAGCAGTTCTTC
CDR3 protein: CASTTIRLAGVGNEQFF

V gene: TRBV9
D gene: -
clone size: -
J gene: TRBJ2-1
CDR3 DNA: TGTGCCAGCAGCGTAGAATTAGCGGACTACAATGAGCAGTTCTTC
CDR3 protein: CASSVELADYNEQFF

V gene: TRBV4-1
D gene: -
clone size: medium-sized
J gene: TRBJ2-1
CDR3 DNA: TGCGCCAGCAGCCAAGATAGGGAGGGGGGGGCCTACAATGAGCAGTTCTTC
CDR3 protein: CASSQDREGGAYNEQFF

V gene: TRBV5-6
D gene: TRBD1
clone size: -
J gene: TRBJ2-5
CDR3 DNA: TGTGCCAGCAGCTTGGGGGGCAGGGGGAGTGAGACCCAGTACTTC
CDR3 protein: CASSLGGRGSETQYF

V gene: TRBV6-1
D gene: TRBD1
clone size: -
J gene: TRBJ1-5
CDR3 DNA: TGTGCCAGCAGTGAGACGACAGGGGGCGTCGAGAGCAATCAGCCCCAGCATTTT
CDR3 protein: CASSETTGGVESNQPQHF

V gene: TRBV7-9
D gene: TRBD2
clone size: -
J gene: TRBJ2-1
CDR3 DNA: TGTGCCAGCAGCCCGAGGACTAGCGGGGCCGATGAGCAGTTCTTC
CDR3 protein: CASSPRTSGADEQFF

V gene: TRBV9
D gene: -
clone size: -
J gene: TRBJ2-7
CDR3 DNA: TGTGCCAGCAGCGTAGGGCACATCTCCTACGAGCAGTACTTC
CDR3 protein: CASSVGHISYEQYF

V gene: TRBV12-5
D gene: TRBD2
clone size: -
J gene: TRBJ2-1
CDR3 DNA: TGTGCTAGTGGTTTGGCGGGAGGCGTCCACAATGAGCAGTTCTTC
CDR3 protein: CASGLAGGVHNEQFF

V gene: TRBV27
D gene: -
clone size: -
J gene: TRBJ1-6
CDR3 DNA: TGTGCCAGCAGCCTTCCTAATTCACCCCTCCACTTT
CDR3 protein: CASSLPNSPLHF

V gene: TRBV25-1
D gene: -
clone size: -
J gene: TRBJ1-2
CDR3 DNA: TGTGCCAGCAGCCCTCGTGGAGGGCCGGGGGGCTACACCTTC
CDR3 protein: CASSPRGGPGGYTF

V gene: TRBV9
D gene: TRBD1
clone size: -
J gene: TRBJ1-1
CDR3 DNA: TGTGCCAGCAGCGTAGGAGACAGGGGGAGTGAAGCTTTCTTT
CDR3 protein: CASSVGDRGSEAFF

V gene: TRBV7-2
D gene: -
clone size: few
J gene: TRBJ1-2
CDR3 DNA: TGTGCCAGCAGCTTAAGGGGATGGGGCTATGGCTACACCTTC
CDR3 protein: CASSLRGWGYGYTF

V gene: TRBV4-1
D gene: -
clone size: once
J gene: TRBJ1-1
CDR3 DNA: TGCGCCAGCAGCCAAGGGCCGAACACTGAAGCTTTCTTT
CDR3 protein: CASSQGPNTEAFF

V gene: TRBV6-1
D gene: -
clone size: -
J gene: TRBJ2-3
CDR3 DNA: TGTGCCAGCAGTGCCGACACCCTTAGCACAGATACGCAGTATTTT
CDR3 protein: CASSADTLSTDTQYF